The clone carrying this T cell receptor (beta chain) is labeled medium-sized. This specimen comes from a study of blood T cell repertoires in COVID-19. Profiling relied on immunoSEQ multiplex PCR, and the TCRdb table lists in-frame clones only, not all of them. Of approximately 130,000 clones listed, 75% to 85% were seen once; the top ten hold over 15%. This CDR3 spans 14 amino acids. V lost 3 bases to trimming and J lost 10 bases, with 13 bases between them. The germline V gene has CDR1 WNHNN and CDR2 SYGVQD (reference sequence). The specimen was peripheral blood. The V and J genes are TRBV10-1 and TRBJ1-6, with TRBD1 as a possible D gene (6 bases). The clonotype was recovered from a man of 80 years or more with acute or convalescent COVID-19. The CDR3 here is CASSDGGAESPLHF. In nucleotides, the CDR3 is TGCGCCAGCAGTGATGGGGGCGCGGAGTCACCCCTCCACTTT.